This entry lists 32 T cell receptor beta chains sequenced from one sample in a study of beta chain features in type 1 diabetes. Expressed TCRB transcripts were sequenced because the isolated RNA had all been reverse transcribed beforehand. Libraries were prepared by immunoSEQ multiplex PCR; TCRdb keeps only in-frame clonotypes and omits some of them. The profile shows a few hundred thousand clones, roughly 12% of them singletons. Study-wide points: Among patients with Type 1 diabetes, TCRB CDR3s were moderately but significantly shorter in every one of the four CD4+ subsets.

Their antigens are not known. Sequencing used naive CD4+ T cells from blood. These receptors originate from a woman aged 18-30 years with type 1 diabetes.

This chain links TRBV28 with TRBJ2-7, with TRBD1 matching 10 bases. The CDR3 is made up of 14 amino acids. The germline V gene encodes CDR1 MDHEN and CDR2 SYDVKM. Trimming cost V 5 bases and J 4 bases; bases outside gene matches: 5. CDR3 nucleotide sequence: TGTGCCAGCAGTACGGGACAGGGGTTATACGAGCAGTACTTC. Protein product: CASSTGQGLYEQYF.

A few counts support this clone. V usage is TRBV28 and J usage is TRBJ2-5, with 14 bases identical to TRBD2. CDR1 and CDR2 (germline): MDHEN, SYDVKM. V shed 8 bases and J 5 bases; nucleotides not matched to a gene: 4. The CDR3 has 14 amino acids. In DNA, the CDR3 is TGTGCCAGCGGGACTAGCGGGAGTCTGGAGACCCAGTACTTC. As protein: CASGTSGSLETQYF.

The chain is built from TRBV7-2 and TRBJ2-7, with 13 bases aligning to TRBD2. The germline V gene has CDR1 SGHTA and CDR2 FQGNSA. V gave up 5 bases and J gave up 4 bases; unmatched junction bases: 11. The CDR3 runs 17 residues. DNA of the CDR3: TGTGCCAGCAGCGCCCACCGGACTAGCGGGGGCTTTTACGAGCAGTACTTC. It is translated as CASSAHRTSGGFYEQYF.

The V and J genes are TRBV2 and TRBJ1-5; a possible D gene is TRBD1 (5 bases). The CDR3 is made up of 14 amino acids. Trimming stripped 10 bases from V and 1 base from J, with 14 bases between. Germline loops: CDR1 SNHLY, CDR2 FYNNEI. This CDR3 reads CATSGGGSNQPQHF. For the CDR3, the DNA is TGTGCCACCTCGGGGGGGGGAAGCAATCAGCCCCAGCATTTT.

This clone was counted between two and nine times. The chain carries TRBV7-2 and TRBJ2-1, with D perhaps TRBD1 (6 bases). CDR1 SGHTA and CDR2 FQGNSA come from the germline V gene. The CDR3 loop spans 13 amino acids. The V end lost 3 bases, the J end lost 8 bases, and 11 bases lay between the germline ends. The CDR3 is CASSFRGGDEQFF. The CDR3 nucleotides read TGTGCCAGCAGCTTCAGGGGTGGGGATGAGCAGTTCTTC. Full variable domain (missing parts from reference TRBV7-2 and TRBJ2-1): GAGVSQSPSNKVTEKGKDVELRCDPISGHTALYWYRQSLGQGLEFLIYFQGNSAPDKSGLPSDRFSAERTGGSVSTLTIQRTQQEDSAVYLCASSFRGGDEQFFGPGTRLTVL.

This clone was counted between two and nine times. The chain couples TRBV30 to TRBJ2-4; maybe TRBD1 (6 bases). This CDR3 is 14 amino acids long. V shed 8 bases and J shed 3 bases, with 17 bases lying between them. Germline CDR1 reads GTSNPN; CDR2 reads SVGIG (reference sequence). CDR3 in DNA: TGTGCCGCCTTCGCCACAGGGCTCAAAAACATTCAGTACTTC. The encoded protein is CAAFATGLKNIQYF.

This clone was detected a few times. The chain employs TRBV19 and TRBJ1-2, with D maybe TRBD1 (6 bases). V lost 5 bases, J lost 4 bases, and 14 bases lay in between. The V gene's germline CDR1 is LNHDA and CDR2 SQIVND (reference sequence). The CDR3 spans 14 residues. The CDR3 is CASSVWKQGYGYTF. CDR3 DNA sequence: TGTGCCAGTAGTGTTTGGAAACAGGGCTATGGCTACACCTTC.

This clone was observed a handful of times. V usage is TRBV28 and J usage is TRBJ1-1; the match to TRBD1 covers 8 bases. V trimming: 10 bases; J trimming: 0 bases; junction bases outside the gene matches: 4. The CDR3 covers 13 residues. Germline V gene lookup returns CDR1 MDHEN and CDR2 SYDVKM. The CDR3 region has the DNA TGTGCCATCAGACAGGGGCTGAACACTGAAGCTTTCTTT. This sequence encodes CAIRQGLNTEAFF. The variable domain in full, with the rest retrieved from reference TRBV28 and TRBJ1-1, is DVKVTQSSRYLVKRTGEKVFLECVQDMDHENMFWYRQDPGLGLRLIYFSYDVKMKEKGDIPEGYSVSREKKERFSLILESASTNQTSMYLCAIRQGLNTEAFFGQGTRLTVV.

The chain has TRBV9 and TRBJ2-2; D gene ambiguous. V lost 0 bases to trimming and J lost 4 bases, with 10 bases between them. Germline values: CDR1 SGDLS, CDR2 YYNGEE. The CDR3 runs 15 residues. As DNA, the CDR3 is TGTGCCAGCAGCGTAGAGTCCGTCGGCACCGGGGAGCTGTTTTTT. This codes for CASSVESVGTGELFF.

The CDR3 DNA reads TGTGCCAGCAGCCGTCTAGCGGGAGACAAAGTCAACCATGAGCAGTTCTTC. Its translation: CASSRLAGDKVNHEQFF. The J gene is TRBJ2-1, the V gene TRBV7-9; 10 bases are shared with TRBD2. The CDR3 runs to 17 residues. In germline, CDR1 is SEHNR, CDR2 FQNEAQ (reference sequence). V gave up 5 bases and J gave up 8 bases; unmatched junction bases: 15.

The chain is built from TRBV6-6 and TRBJ1-2; possible D gene TRBD1, 6 bases. V lost 6 bases and J 6 bases, leaving 17 bases between the germline ends. The CDR3 has 14 amino acids. Germline V lookup: CDR1 MNHNY, CDR2 SVGAGI (reference sequence). The CDR3 DNA sequence: TGTGCCAGCAGACTACCGGGGTCAGGGGATGGCTACACCTTC. This codes for CASRLPGSGDGYTF.

This clone was seen more than once but under ten times. The rearrangement uses TRBV19 and TRBJ2-1; D perhaps matches TRBD1 (6 bases). V gave up 5 bases and J gave up 1 base, with 12 bases separating them. This CDR3 is built from 15 residues. The germline gives CDR1 LNHDA, CDR2 SQIVND (reference sequence). In DNA form, the CDR3 reads TGTGCCAGTAGTCCACAGGGTAGGTCCTACAATGAGCAGTTCTTC. It translates to CASSPQGRSYNEQFF.

The table lists this clone with a few counts. This rearrangement joins TRBV10-3 to TRBJ2-7, with a weak D call TRBD1 (6 bases). CDR3 length: 15 amino acids. Trimming took off 3 bases at V and 2 bases at J, with 14 bases between the two ends. Germline CDR1 reads ENHRY; CDR2 reads SYGVKD. The CDR3 DNA reads as TGTGCCATCAGTGACGGACAGTCGCGAGCCTACGAGCAGTACTTC. As protein: CAISDGQSRAYEQYF.

V gene TRBV18 combines with J gene TRBJ2-1, with 9 bases that match TRBD1. With 3 bases clipped from V and 2 bases from J, the junction kept 5 bases outside the gene matches. This CDR3 is built from 16 residues. CDR1 is KGHSH, CDR2 LQKENI, per germline. CDR3 loop: CASSPVGTGTYNEQFF. In nucleotides, the CDR3 is TGTGCCAGCTCACCGGTCGGGACAGGGACCTACAATGAGCAGTTCTTC.

This clone appeared a few times. The chain links TRBV9 to TRBJ2-3; 7 bases line up with TRBD1. The CDR3 runs to 14 residues. The V segment lost 4 bases and the J segment 1 base; nucleotides outside the gene matches: 3. CDR1 is SGDLS, CDR2 YYNGEE, per germline. The DNA for the CDR3 is TGTGCCAGCAGCATTGGACAGGGCACAGATACGCAGTATTTT. Protein sequence: CASSIGQGTDTQYF. The full variable domain, in which reference TRBV9 and TRBJ2-3 provide the parts outside the CDR3, is DSGVTQTPKHLITATGQRVTLRCSPRSGDLSVYWYQQSLDQGLQFLIQYYNGEERAKGNILERFSAQQFPDLHSELNLSSLELGDSALYFCASSIGQGTDTQYFGPGTRLTVL.

This clone occurred a few times. This CDR3 reads CASSLGGTGTDTQYF. The CDR3 region has the DNA TGTGCCAGCAGCTTGGGCGGGACGGGGACAGATACGCAGTATTTT. V usage is TRBV11-2 and J usage is TRBJ2-3; possible D gene TRBD2, 6 bases. Germline V gives CDR1 SGHAT, CDR2 FQNNGV. CDR3 length: 15 residues. V lost 3 bases and J lost 3, with 13 bases in between.

The J gene is TRBJ2-5, the V gene TRBV28; TRBD2 matches 12 bases. V lost 4 bases to trimming and J lost 5 bases; unmatched junction nucleotides: 8. The CDR3 runs 16 residues. Germline V gene data show CDR1 as MDHEN and CDR2 as SYDVKM. The CDR3, as DNA: TGTGCCAGCAGTTACACGCGACTAGCGGGAGAGGAGACCCAGTACTTC. As protein: CASSYTRLAGEETQYF.

This clone has only a few counts. This chain connects TRBV7-9 to TRBJ1-5; D remains unclear. Trimming removed 1 base at V and 6 bases at J, with 4 bases between. The CDR3 runs to 12 residues. The germline CDR1 and CDR2 sequences are SEHNR and FQNEAQ (reference sequence). DNA of the CDR3: TGTGCCAGCAGCTTAGGGGCTCAGCCCCAGCATTTT. Translation gives CASSLGAQPQHF.

In its sample, this clone was seen a few times. The chain couples TRBV9 to TRBJ2-7; no reliable D call. This CDR3 has 14 residues. Trimming stripped 4 bases from V and 2 bases from J, with 13 bases between. The germline V gene has CDR1 SGDLS and CDR2 YYNGEE. The DNA for the CDR3 is TGTGCCAGCAGCCCGAGCCCTAGTCCCTACGAGCAGTACTTC. Its protein is CASSPSPSPYEQYF.

This chain connects TRBV2 to TRBJ2-1; 11 positions match TRBD2. Trimming took 6 bases from V and 1 from J; bases not matched to a gene: 5. The length of the CDR3 is 16 residues. Germline CDR1 and CDR2: SNHLY and FYNNEI. CDR3 sequence: CASRTRLAGSYNEQFF. CDR3 DNA sequence: TGTGCCAGCAGGACACGACTAGCGGGGTCCTACAATGAGCAGTTCTTC.

Worth noting for this clone: This sample also contains other DNA sequences that code for the same CDR3. The chain couples TRBV18 to TRBJ1-5, with D tentatively TRBD1 (5 bases). V gave up 2 bases and J gave up 7 bases, with 9 bases separating them. The CDR3 contains 13 residues. Germline V lookup: CDR1 KGHSH, CDR2 LQKENI. The CDR3: CASSPGGGQPQHF. The CDR3 DNA is TGTGCCAGCTCACCAGGTGGGGGGCAGCCCCAGCATTTT.

J is TRBJ2-1 and V is TRBV4-3; 9 nucleotides line up with TRBD2. The V gene end was trimmed by 1 base and the J gene end by 9 bases; junction bases not matched to a gene: 10. This CDR3 is built from 16 residues. Germline V gene sequence: CDR1 LGHNA, CDR2 YSLEER. The CDR3 here is CASSQVGAGREGEQFF. CDR3 sequence (DNA): TGCGCCAGCAGCCAAGTGGGAGCGGGGCGGGAGGGTGAGCAGTTCTTC.

In its sample, this clone was seen a few times. The chain has TRBV10-3 and TRBJ2-1; weak D call: TRBD1 (5 bases). The V gene lost 4 bases and the J gene lost 0 bases, with 13 bases spanning the gap. This CDR3 has 16 residues. Looked up from germline, CDR1 is ENHRY and CDR2 is SYGVKD. CDR3 amino acids: CAISGYRSDSYNEQFF. CDR3 coding DNA: TGTGCCATCAGTGGTTACAGGTCCGACTCCTACAATGAGCAGTTCTTC.

There are a few counts of this clone. The chain links TRBV15 to TRBJ2-1; D uncertain. Trimming cost V 4 bases and J 5 bases, with 9 bases left between them. The CDR3 has 13 residues. The V gene's germline CDR1 is LNHNV and CDR2 YYDKDF (reference sequence). The CDR3 here is CATSKPSNNEQFF. The DNA for the CDR3 is TGTGCCACCAGCAAGCCATCTAACAATGAGCAGTTCTTC.

V and J are TRBV14 and TRBJ2-5; the match to TRBD2 covers 9 bases. The CDR3 loop spans 16 amino acids. From germline, CDR1 is SGHDN and CDR2 FVKESK. V gave up 1 base and J gave up 4 bases; unmatched junction bases: 7. The CDR3 spells CASSQVTSGARETQYF. CDR3 DNA sequence: TGTGCCAGCAGCCAAGTGACTAGCGGAGCCCGAGAGACCCAGTACTTC.

J is TRBJ2-1 and V is TRBV14, with D perhaps TRBD2 (6 bases). Germline values: CDR1 SGHDN, CDR2 FVKESK. V was shortened by 3 bases and J by 4 bases, with 7 bases between the two germline ends. The CDR3 length is 13 residues. CDR3: CASSQTRYNEQFF. Written as DNA, the CDR3 is TGTGCCAGCAGCCAGACTAGGTACAATGAGCAGTTCTTC.

The sample holds a few counts of this clone. The chain links TRBV27 to TRBJ2-5, with 10 bases lining up with TRBD2. V was clipped by 4 bases and J by 4 bases; unmatched bases: 6. CDR3 length: 15 amino acids. The germline V gene encodes CDR1 MNHEY and CDR2 SMNVEV (reference sequence). The CDR3 DNA sequence: TGTGCCAGCAGTTCGGCTAGCGGGAGTGGAGAGACCCAGTACTTC. Amino acids: CASSSASGSGETQYF.

This clone was detected only a few times. The genes are TRBV11-2 and TRBJ1-5; 8 bases match TRBD1. The CDR3 is 16 amino acids. With 4 bases clipped from V and 4 bases from J, the junction kept 9 bases outside the gene matches. The V gene's germline CDR1 is SGHAT and CDR2 FQNNGV. The CDR3 spells CASSSLRTGTNQPQHF. DNA of the CDR3: TGTGCCAGCAGCTCTCTTAGGACAGGGACTAATCAGCCCCAGCATTTT.

The rearrangement links TRBV4-1 to TRBJ2-4; weak D call: TRBD2 (6 bases). This CDR3 is 15 amino acids long. Germline CDR1 is MGHRA and CDR2 is YSYEKL. V lost 6 bases to trimming and J lost 0 bases, with 12 bases between them. The CDR3 bases are TGCGCCAGCAGTCACGGGACTCTAGCCAAAAACATTCAGTACTTC. It encodes CASSHGTLAKNIQYF.

The chain is built from TRBV14 and TRBJ2-1, with D maybe TRBD2 (5 bases). Germline V gives CDR1 SGHDN, CDR2 FVKESK. The CDR3 loop spans 16 amino acids. V lost 2 bases, J lost 7 bases, and 18 bases lay in between. The CDR3 sequence: CASSQNRGLRMNEQFF. The CDR3 DNA reads as TGTGCCAGCAGCCAAAATCGAGGGCTTCGAATGAATGAGCAGTTCTTC.

This sequence joins TRBV30 and TRBJ2-7; 9 bases are shared with TRBD1. Per the germline V gene, CDR1 is GTSNPN and CDR2 is SVGIG (reference sequence). The CDR3 runs to 12 residues. After removal of 5 bases from V and 5 bases from J, the junction contained 4 bases not matched to a gene. Here the CDR3 reads CAWGQGSHEQYF. The CDR3 bases are TGTGCCTGGGGACAGGGGTCCCACGAGCAGTACTTC.

This chain joins TRBV7-6 and TRBJ2-3; 9 nucleotides agree with TRBD2. The length of the CDR3 is 16 residues. Germline V gene sequence: CDR1 SGHVS, CDR2 FNYEAQ. V gave up 1 base and J gave up 5 bases; unmatched junction bases: 7. CDR3 protein: CASSLEIAGVRDTQYF. CDR3 nucleotide sequence: TGTGCCAGCAGCTTAGAAATAGCGGGAGTACGAGATACGCAGTATTTT.